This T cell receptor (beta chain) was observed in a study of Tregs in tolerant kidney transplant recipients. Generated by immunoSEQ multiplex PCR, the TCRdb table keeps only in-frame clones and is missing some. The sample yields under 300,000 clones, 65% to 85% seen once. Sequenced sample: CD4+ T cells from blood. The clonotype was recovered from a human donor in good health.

CDR3 bases: TGTGCCAGCAGCTTGCCCCTCAACTCCTATGGCGGGGAGCTGTTTTTT. As protein: CASSLPLNSYGGELFF. The rearrangement uses TRBV5-6 and TRBJ2-2; D call uncertain. The CDR3 length is 16 residues. Germline lookup yields CDR1 SGHDT and CDR2 YYEEEE. V lost 1 base, J lost 7 bases, and 17 bases lay in between. Full variable domain (missing parts from reference TRBV5-6 and TRBJ2-2): DAGVTQSPTHLIKTRGQQVTLRCSPKSGHDTVSWYQQALGQGPQFIFQYYEEEERQRGNFPDRFSGHQFPNYSSELNVNALLLGDSALYLCASSLPLNSYGGELFFGEGSRLTVL.